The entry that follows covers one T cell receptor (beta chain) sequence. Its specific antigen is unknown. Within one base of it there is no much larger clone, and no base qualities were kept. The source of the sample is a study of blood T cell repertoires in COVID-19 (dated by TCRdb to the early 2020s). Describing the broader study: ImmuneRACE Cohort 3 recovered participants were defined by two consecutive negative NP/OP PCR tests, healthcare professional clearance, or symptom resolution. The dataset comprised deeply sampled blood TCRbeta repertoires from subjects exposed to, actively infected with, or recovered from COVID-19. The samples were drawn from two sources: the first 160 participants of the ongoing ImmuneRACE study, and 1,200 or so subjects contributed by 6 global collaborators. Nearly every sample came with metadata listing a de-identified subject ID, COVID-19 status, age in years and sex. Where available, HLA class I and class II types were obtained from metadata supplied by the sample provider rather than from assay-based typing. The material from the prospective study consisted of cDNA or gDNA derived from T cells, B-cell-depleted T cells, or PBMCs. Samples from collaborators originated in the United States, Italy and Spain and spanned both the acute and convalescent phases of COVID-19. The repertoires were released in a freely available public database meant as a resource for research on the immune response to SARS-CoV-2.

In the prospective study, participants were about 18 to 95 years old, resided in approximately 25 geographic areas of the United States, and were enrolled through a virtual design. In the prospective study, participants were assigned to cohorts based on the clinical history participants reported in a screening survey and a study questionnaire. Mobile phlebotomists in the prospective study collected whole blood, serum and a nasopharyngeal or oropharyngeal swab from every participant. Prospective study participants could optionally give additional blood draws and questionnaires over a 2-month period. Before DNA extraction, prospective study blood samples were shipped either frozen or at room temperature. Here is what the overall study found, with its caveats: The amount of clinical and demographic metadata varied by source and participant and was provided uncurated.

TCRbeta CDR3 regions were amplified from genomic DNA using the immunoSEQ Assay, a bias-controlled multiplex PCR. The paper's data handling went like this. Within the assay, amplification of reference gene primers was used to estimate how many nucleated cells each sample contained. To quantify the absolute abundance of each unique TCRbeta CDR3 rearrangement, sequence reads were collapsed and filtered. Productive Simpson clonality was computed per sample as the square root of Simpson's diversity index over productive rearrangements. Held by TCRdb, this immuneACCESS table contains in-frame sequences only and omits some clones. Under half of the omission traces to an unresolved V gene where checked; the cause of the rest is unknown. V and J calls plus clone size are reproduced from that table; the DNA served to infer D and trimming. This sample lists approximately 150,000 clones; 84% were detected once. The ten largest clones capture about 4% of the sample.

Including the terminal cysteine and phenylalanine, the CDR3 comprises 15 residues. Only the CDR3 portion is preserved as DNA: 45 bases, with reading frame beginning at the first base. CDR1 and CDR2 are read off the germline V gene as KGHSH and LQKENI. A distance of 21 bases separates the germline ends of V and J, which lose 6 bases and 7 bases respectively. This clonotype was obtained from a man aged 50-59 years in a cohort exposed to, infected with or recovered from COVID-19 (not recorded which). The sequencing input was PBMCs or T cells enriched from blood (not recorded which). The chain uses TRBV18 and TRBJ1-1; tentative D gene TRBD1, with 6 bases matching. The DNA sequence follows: TGTGCCAGCTCGCCAAGAACAAACCCAGGGGTTGAAGCTTTCTTT. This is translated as CASSPRTNPGVEAFF.